This T cell receptor (beta chain) derives from a study of CD8 T cells in ankylosing spondylitis. From the 5' RACE reads, TCRdb called clonotypes with MiXCR, one entry per CDR3 protein. This sample has 150,000 or so distinct CDR3 sequences; 15% to 20% occur once, and the top ten carry about 8.3%. V shed 7 bases and J 1 base; nucleotides not matched to a gene: 4. The CDR3 has 14 amino acids. Germline V CDR1 and CDR2: MNHNS, SASEGT. This clonotype came up many times. The specimen was blood, either unsorted or a sorted T cell fraction (not recorded which). The TCR sequence derives from a male donor with ankylosing spondylitis or in good health (not recorded which). This chain uses TRBV6-1 with TRBJ1-3, with TRBD1 matching 7 bases. The CDR3 DNA reads TGTGCCAGCACGAAACAGGGGTCTGGAAACACCATATATTTT. Translation: CASTKQGSGNTIYF.